What follows are 16 T cell receptor beta chains derived from one specimen sequenced in a study of blood T cell repertoires in COVID-19. Method: immunoSEQ multiplex PCR; TCRdb's copy keeps in-frame clones and lacks some. The sample carries around 100,000 clones, over 75% recorded once. Specimen: peripheral blood. Source of these receptors: a human donor in a cohort sampled during active COVID-19.

V usage is TRBV6-5 and J usage is TRBJ1-2; a possible D gene is TRBD1 (6 bases). The CDR3 contains 14 residues. With 5 bases removed from V and 3 bases from J, the gap between germline ends came to 13 bases. Germline V gene sequence: CDR1 MNHEY, CDR2 SVGAGI. Written as DNA, the CDR3 is TGTGCCAGCAGTAAACAACGACAGGACTATGGCTACACCTTC. Translated, it gives CASSKQRQDYGYTF.

This chain connects TRBV18 to TRBJ1-1; tentatively, D is TRBD1 (6 bases). Trimming stripped 4 bases from V and 0 bases from J, with 15 bases between. Germline values: CDR1 KGHSH, CDR2 LQKENI. The CDR3 has 16 amino acids. DNA for the CDR3: TGTGCCAGCTCACTACGACAGGACCTCATGAACACTGAAGCTTTCTTT. Encoded protein: CASSLRQDLMNTEAFF.

The chain couples TRBV19 to TRBJ1-5; no firm D call. The V gene lost 4 bases and the J gene lost 2 bases, with 9 bases spanning the gap. The CDR3 is 14 amino acids. Germline V lookup: CDR1 LNHDA, CDR2 SQIVND (reference sequence). The CDR3 reads CASSNFIGNQPQHF. The CDR3 DNA sequence: TGTGCCAGTAGTAATTTTATAGGCAATCAGCCCCAGCATTTT. Supplemented by reference TRBV19 and TRBJ1-5, the full variable domain reads DGGITQSPKYLFRKEGQNVTLSCEQNLNHDAMYWYRQDPGQGLRLIYYSQIVNDFQKGDIAEGYSVSREKKESFPLTVTSAQKNPTAFYLCASSNFIGNQPQHFGDGTRLSIL.

The chain has TRBV27 and TRBJ1-1; D ambiguous. This CDR3 has 15 residues. Trimming removed 5 bases from V and 0 bases from J, with 13 bases in between. Germline V gives CDR1 MNHEY, CDR2 SMNVEV (reference sequence). The CDR3 loop is CASSEYSPMNTEAFF. Written as DNA, the CDR3 is TGTGCCAGCAGTGAGTACAGTCCCATGAACACTGAAGCTTTCTTT.

This clone was detected only once. The chain links TRBV7-9 to TRBJ1-3; D may be TRBD1 (5 bases). The CDR3 has 15 amino acids. Germline V gene sequence: CDR1 SEHNR, CDR2 FQNEAQ (reference sequence). V gave up 1 base and J gave up 2 bases, with 9 bases separating them. The CDR3 nucleotides read TGTGCCAGCAGCTTAGACACAGGTGCTGGAAACACCATATATTTT. As protein: CASSLDTGAGNTIYF.

V gene TRBV2 combines with J gene TRBJ2-3; D is unresolved. This CDR3 has 16 amino acids. The germline V gene encodes CDR1 SNHLY and CDR2 FYNNEI. V dropped 3 bases and J dropped 5 bases, with 18 bases sitting between them. This chain's CDR3 is CASSDWFSRGEDTQYF. CDR3 DNA: TGTGCCAGCAGTGATTGGTTCTCCCGCGGAGAAGATACGCAGTATTTT.

The chain recombines TRBV18 with TRBJ1-4, with TRBD1 matching over 7 bases. Germline-derived CDR1 and CDR2 are KGHSH and LQKENI. Unmatched junction bases numbered 4, after V lost 0 bases and J lost 0 bases. CDR3 length equals 17 residues. The CDR3 here is CASSPPAGGTTNEKLFF. DNA for the CDR3: TGTGCCAGCTCACCACCAGCAGGGGGAACAACTAATGAAAAACTGTTTTTT. The complete variable domain, with remaining parts taken from reference TRBV18 and TRBJ1-4, reads NAGVMQNPRHLVRRRGQEARLRCSPMKGHSHVYWYRQLPEEGLKFMVYLQKENIIDESGMPKERFSAEFPKEGPSILRIQQVVRGDSAAYFCASSPPAGGTTNEKLFFGSGTQLSVL.

The V gene is TRBV5-4, the J gene TRBJ1-2, with D unresolved. The germline gives CDR1 SGHNT, CDR2 YYREEE (reference sequence). Trimming cost V 3 bases and J 8 bases, with 14 bases left between them. This CDR3 is built from 13 residues. The chain's CDR3 is CASSSAAAPGYTF. CDR3 sequence (DNA): TGTGCCAGCAGCTCGGCGGCCGCTCCGGGCTACACCTTC.

The gene calls are TRBV6-5 and TRBJ1-4; 7 bases match TRBD1. V shed 3 bases, J shed 3 bases, and the junction held 4 bases outside the gene matches. The CDR3 is 15 amino acids. Germline loops: CDR1 MNHEY, CDR2 SVGAGI. CDR3 nucleotides: TGTGCCAGCAGTTATGGGGACAGCTCTAATGAAAAACTGTTTTTT. Encoded protein: CASSYGDSSNEKLFF.

The chain recombines TRBV19 with TRBJ2-2; D is perhaps TRBD2 (5 bases). The V and J ends lost 6 bases and 4 bases respectively, with 15 bases between them. Germline-derived CDR1 and CDR2 are LNHDA and SQIVND (reference sequence). This CDR3 is built from 15 residues. CDR3 sequence reads: CASRVGRASTGELFF. The CDR3 DNA is TGTGCCAGTAGGGTTGGGCGGGCGTCCACCGGGGAGCTGTTTTTT.

This chain uses TRBV5-6 with TRBJ1-2; D is possibly TRBD1 (5 bases). Trimming stripped 0 bases from V and 1 base from J, with 10 bases between. The CDR3 consists of 15 residues. In germline, CDR1 is SGHDT, CDR2 YYEEEE. CDR3 nucleotide sequence: TGTGCCAGCAGCTTGGTAGCCAGGGATAACTATGGCTACACCTTC. Translation gives CASSLVARDNYGYTF.

The chain recombines TRBV5-1 with TRBJ1-2; 8 nucleotides match TRBD1. V trimming: 1 base; J trimming: 5 bases; junction bases outside the gene matches: 4. The CDR3 length is 14 residues. CDR1 and CDR2 (germline): SGHRS, YFSETQ. CDR3 in amino acids: CASSLNRGTYGYTF. In DNA form, the CDR3 reads TGCGCCAGCAGCTTGAACAGGGGGACTTATGGCTACACCTTC. Supplemented by reference TRBV5-1 and TRBJ1-2, the full variable domain reads KAGVTQTPRYLIKTRGQQVTLSCSPISGHRSVSWYQQTPGQGLQFLFEYFSETQRNKGNFPGRFSGRQFSNSRSEMNVSTLELGDSALYLCASSLNRGTYGYTFGSGTRLTVV.

V and J are TRBV5-6 and TRBJ2-7; 9 positions match TRBD1. J lost 3 bases, V lost 0 bases, and 4 bases had no gene match. This CDR3 region has 15 residues. CDR1 SGHDT and CDR2 YYEEEE come from the germline V gene. CDR3 in amino acids: CASSLVGGQGYEQYF. The CDR3 DNA reads TGTGCCAGCAGCTTGGTAGGGGGACAGGGCTACGAGCAGTACTTC.

A single count supports this clone. The chain uses TRBV19 and TRBJ1-4, with D perhaps TRBD1 (5 bases). Germline CDR1 LNHDA, CDR2 SQIVND (reference sequence). This CDR3 spans 15 amino acids. Trimming left V 2 bases short and J 6 bases short, with 13 bases between. The DNA for the CDR3 is TGTGCCAGTAGTATAAGTAACAGGATCCATGAAAAACTGTTTTTT. It is translated as CASSISNRIHEKLFF.

The sample holds a few counts of this clone. The chain couples TRBV7-6 to TRBJ1-6; D is unresolved. This CDR3 has 15 residues. CDR1 and CDR2 (germline): SGHVS, FNYEAQ. V was trimmed by 0 bases and J by 10 bases, leaving 13 bases between them. As DNA, the CDR3 is TGTGCCAGCAGCTTAGCTAGGGCCCCGGGGTCACCCCTCCACTTT. It is translated as CASSLARAPGSPLHF.

This chain connects TRBV6-6 to TRBJ2-7; TRBD1 aligns across 7 bases. The germline V gene encodes CDR1 MNHNY and CDR2 SVGAGI (reference sequence). J was trimmed by 4 bases and V by 6 bases; bases with no gene match: 12. This CDR3 region has 15 residues. The CDR3 region has the DNA TGTGCCAGCAGCGAAGACAATCTCAGGGGGTACGAGCAGTACTTC. This encodes CASSEDNLRGYEQYF.